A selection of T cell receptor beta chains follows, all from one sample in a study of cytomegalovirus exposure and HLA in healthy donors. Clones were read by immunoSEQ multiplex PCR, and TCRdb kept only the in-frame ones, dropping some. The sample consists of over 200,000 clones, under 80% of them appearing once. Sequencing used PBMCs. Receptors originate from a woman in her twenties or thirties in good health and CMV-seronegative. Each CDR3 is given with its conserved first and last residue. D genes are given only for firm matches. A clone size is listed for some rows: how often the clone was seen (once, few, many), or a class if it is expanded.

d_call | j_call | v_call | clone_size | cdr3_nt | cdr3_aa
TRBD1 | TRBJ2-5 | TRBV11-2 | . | TGTGCCAGCAGCTTAGATGACAGGGCCCAAGAGACCCAGTACTTC | CASSLDDRAQETQYF
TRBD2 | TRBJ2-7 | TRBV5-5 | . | TGTGCCAGCAGCTTGGCCTTGCGGGGGGGCCCCTACGAGCAGTACTTC | CASSLALRGGPYEQYF
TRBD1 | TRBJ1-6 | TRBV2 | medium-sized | TGTGCCAGCAGGACAGGGAGCTCCTATAATTCACCCCTCCACTTT | CASRTGSSYNSPLHF
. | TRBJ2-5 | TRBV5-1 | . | TGCGCCAGCAGCTTGGGGGACTTCCAAGAGACCCAGTACTTC | CASSLGDFQETQYF
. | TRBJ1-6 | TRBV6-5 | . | TGTGCCAGCAGCCTACAGGGACCCTATAATTCACCCCTCCACTTT | CASSLQGPYNSPLHF
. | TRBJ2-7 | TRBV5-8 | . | TGTGCCAGCAGCTTGGTCCGGGAAGCCTACGAGCAGTACTTC | CASSLVREAYEQYF
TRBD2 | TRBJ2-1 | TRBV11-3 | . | TGTGCCAGCAGAGTAGCGGGGATCTACAATGAGCAGTTCTTC | CASRVAGIYNEQFF
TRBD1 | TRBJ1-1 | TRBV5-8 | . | TGTGCCAGCAGCTGGGACAGCAACACTGAAGCTTTCTTT | CASSWDSNTEAFF
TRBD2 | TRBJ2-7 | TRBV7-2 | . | TGTGCCAGCAGCTTAGCGGGGAGCGGGGTATGGTTCGAGCAGTACTTC | CASSLAGSGVWFEQYF
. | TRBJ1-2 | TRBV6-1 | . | TGTGCCAGCAGTTCAGGCGAAGGCTATGGCTACACCTTC | CASSSGEGYGYTF
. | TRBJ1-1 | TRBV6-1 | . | TGTGCCAGTCCCCGACCGGGGGAGGGTACTGAAGCTTTCTTT | CASPRPGEGTEAFF